This T cell receptor (beta chain) came from a study of CD8 T cells in Susac syndrome. An input of roughly 0.5 to 1 ug of RNA was subjected to reverse transcription using random hexamers. Via MiXCR, TCRdb re-called the immunoSEQ multiplex PCR reads, giving one row per CDR3 protein. The profile shows some 96,000 distinct CDR3 sequences, around 96% of them singletons. Trimming took 3 bases from V and 4 from J; bases not matched to a gene: 5. The V gene's germline CDR1 is LNHNV and CDR2 YYDKDF (reference sequence). This CDR3 contains 16 residues. Sequencing was performed on CD8+ T cells from PBMCs. The TCR sequence derives from a human donor with Susac syndrome. The chain links TRBV15 to TRBJ2-1; 11 nucleotides agree with TRBD2. This chain's CDR3 is CATSSTSGSTYNEQFF. The DNA for the CDR3 is TGTGCCACCAGCAGTACTAGCGGGAGTACATACAATGAGCAGTTCTTC.